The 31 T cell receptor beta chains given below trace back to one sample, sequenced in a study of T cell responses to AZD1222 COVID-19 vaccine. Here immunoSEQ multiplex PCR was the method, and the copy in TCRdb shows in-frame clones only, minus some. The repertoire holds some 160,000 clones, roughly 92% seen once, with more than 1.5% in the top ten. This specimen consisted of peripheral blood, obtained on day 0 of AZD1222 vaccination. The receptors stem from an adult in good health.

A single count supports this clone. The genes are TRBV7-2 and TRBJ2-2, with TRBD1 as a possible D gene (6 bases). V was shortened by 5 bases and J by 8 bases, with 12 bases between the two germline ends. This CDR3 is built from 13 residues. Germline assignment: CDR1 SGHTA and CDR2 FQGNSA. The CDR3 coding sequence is TGTGCCAGCAGCCAAATGACAGGAGGGGAGCTGTTTTTT. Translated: CASSQMTGGELFF.

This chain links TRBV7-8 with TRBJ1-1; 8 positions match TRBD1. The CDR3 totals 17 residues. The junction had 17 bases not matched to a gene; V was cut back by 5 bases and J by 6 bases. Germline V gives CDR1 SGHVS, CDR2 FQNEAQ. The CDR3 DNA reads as TGTGCCAGCAGCCCACTTAAATCCCAGGACAGGGAGGCTGAAGCTTTCTTT. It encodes CASSPLKSQDREAEAFF.

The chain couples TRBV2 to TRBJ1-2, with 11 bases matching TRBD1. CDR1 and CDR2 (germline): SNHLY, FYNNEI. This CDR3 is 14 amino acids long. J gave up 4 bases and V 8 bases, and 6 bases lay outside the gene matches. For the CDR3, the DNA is TGTGCCAGCTCTAGGGACAGGGGGAGCTATGGCTACACCTTC. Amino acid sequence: CASSRDRGSYGYTF.

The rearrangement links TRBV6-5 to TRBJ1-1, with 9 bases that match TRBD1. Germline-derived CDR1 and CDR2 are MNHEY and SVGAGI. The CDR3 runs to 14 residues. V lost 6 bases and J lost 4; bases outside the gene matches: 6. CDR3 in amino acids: CASRGDREGTEAFF. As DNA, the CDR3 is TGTGCCAGCAGGGGGGACAGGGAGGGCACTGAAGCTTTCTTT.

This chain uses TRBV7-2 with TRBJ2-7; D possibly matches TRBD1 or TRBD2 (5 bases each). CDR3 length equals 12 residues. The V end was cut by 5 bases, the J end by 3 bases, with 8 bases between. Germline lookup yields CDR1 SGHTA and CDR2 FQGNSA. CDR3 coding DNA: TGTGCCAGCAGCGGGACGGGCTACGAGCAGTACTTC. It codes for CASSGTGYEQYF.

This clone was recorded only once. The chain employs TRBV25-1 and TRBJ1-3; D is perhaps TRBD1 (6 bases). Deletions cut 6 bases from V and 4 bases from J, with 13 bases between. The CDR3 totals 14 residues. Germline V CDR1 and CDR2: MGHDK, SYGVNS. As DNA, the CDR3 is TGTGCCAGCAGAGAGCAGGGGAACGGAAACACCATATATTTT. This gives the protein CASREQGNGNTIYF. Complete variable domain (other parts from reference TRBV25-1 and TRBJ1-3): EADIYQTPRYLVIGTGKKITLECSQTMGHDKMYWYQQDPGMELHLIHYSYGVNSTEKGDLSSESTVSRIRTEHFPLTLESARPSHTSQYLCASREQGNGNTIYFGEGSWLTVV.

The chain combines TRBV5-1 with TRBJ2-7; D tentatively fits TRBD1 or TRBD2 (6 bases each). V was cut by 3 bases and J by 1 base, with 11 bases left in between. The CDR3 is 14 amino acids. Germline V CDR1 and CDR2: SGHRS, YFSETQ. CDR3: CASSSGGGSYEQYF. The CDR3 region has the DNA TGCGCCAGCAGCTCCGGGGGCGGTTCCTACGAGCAGTACTTC.

CDR3 DNA sequence: TGTGCCAGCAGCTTAGCCCCAGGACTAGCGAACACCGGGGAGCTGTTTTTT. Protein sequence: CASSLAPGLANTGELFF. The rearrangement uses TRBV11-3 and TRBJ2-2, with 7 positions matching TRBD2. Unmatched junction bases numbered 5, after V lost 1 base and J lost 0 bases. This CDR3 is 17 amino acids long. Germline assignment: CDR1 SGHNT and CDR2 YENEEA.

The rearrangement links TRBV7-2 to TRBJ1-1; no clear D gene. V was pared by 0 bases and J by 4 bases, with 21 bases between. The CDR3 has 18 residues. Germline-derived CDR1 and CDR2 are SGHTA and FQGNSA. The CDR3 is CASSLAAFSLRQVTEAFF. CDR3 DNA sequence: TGTGCCAGCAGCTTAGCCGCTTTTTCTCTCCGTCAGGTCACTGAAGCTTTCTTT.

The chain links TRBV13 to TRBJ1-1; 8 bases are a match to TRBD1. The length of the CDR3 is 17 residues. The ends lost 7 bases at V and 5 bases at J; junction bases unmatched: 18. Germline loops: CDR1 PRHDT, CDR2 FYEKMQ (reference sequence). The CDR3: CASIASPQPGGLTEAFF. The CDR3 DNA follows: TGTGCCAGCATCGCAAGCCCGCAGCCAGGGGGCTTGACTGAAGCTTTCTTT.

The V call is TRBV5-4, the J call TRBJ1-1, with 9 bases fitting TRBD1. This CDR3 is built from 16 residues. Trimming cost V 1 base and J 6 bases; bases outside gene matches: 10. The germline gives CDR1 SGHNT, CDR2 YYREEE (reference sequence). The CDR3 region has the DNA TGTGCCAGCAGCTTGAAAGCCGGGACAGGGAGGCCTGAAGCTTTCTTT. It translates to CASSLKAGTGRPEAFF. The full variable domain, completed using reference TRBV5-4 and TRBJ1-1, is ETGVTQSPTHLIKTRGQQVTLRCSSQSGHNTVSWYQQALGQGPQFIFQYYREEENGRGNFPPRFSGLQFPNYSSELNVNALELDDSALYLCASSLKAGTGRPEAFFGQGTRLTVV.

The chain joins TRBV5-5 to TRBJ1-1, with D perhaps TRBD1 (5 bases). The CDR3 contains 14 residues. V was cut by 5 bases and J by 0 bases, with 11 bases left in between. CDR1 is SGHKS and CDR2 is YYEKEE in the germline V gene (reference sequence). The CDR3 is CASRGDPMNTEAFF. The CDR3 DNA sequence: TGTGCCAGCAGAGGGGACCCAATGAACACTGAAGCTTTCTTT.

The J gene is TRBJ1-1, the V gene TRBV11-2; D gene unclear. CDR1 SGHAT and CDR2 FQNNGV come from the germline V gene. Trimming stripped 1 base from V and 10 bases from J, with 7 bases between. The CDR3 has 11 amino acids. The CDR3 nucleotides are TGTGCCAGCAGCTTAGGGAACGGAGCTTTCTTT. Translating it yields CASSLGNGAFF.

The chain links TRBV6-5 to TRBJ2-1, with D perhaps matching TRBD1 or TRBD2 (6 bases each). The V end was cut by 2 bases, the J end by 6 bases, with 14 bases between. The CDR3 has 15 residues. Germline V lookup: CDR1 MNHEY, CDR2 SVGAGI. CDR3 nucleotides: TGTGCCAGCAGTTACCTACTAGAGGGGGGCAATGAGCAGTTCTTC. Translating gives CASSYLLEGGNEQFF.

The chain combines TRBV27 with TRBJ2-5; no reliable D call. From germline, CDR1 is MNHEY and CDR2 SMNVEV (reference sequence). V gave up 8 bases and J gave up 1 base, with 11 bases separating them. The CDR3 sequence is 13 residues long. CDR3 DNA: TGTGCCAGCGCCCTTGGAGTCCAAGAGACCCAGTACTTC. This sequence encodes CASALGVQETQYF.

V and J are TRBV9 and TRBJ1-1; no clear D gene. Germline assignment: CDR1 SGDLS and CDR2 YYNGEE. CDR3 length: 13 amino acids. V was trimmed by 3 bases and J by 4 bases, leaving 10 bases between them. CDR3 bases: TGTGCCAGCAGCGGACCATCGAGCACTGAAGCTTTCTTT. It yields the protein CASSGPSSTEAFF.

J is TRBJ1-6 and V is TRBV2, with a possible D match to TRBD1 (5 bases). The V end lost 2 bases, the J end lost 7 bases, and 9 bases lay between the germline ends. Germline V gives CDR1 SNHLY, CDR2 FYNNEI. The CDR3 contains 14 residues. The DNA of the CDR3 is TGTGCCAGCAGTGAATACAGGTCGAATTCACCCCTCCACTTT. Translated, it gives CASSEYRSNSPLHF. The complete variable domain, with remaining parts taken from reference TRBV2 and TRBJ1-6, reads EPEVTQTPSHQVTQMGQEVILRCVPISNHLYFYWYRQILGQKVEFLVSFYNNEISEKSEIFDDQFSVERPDGSNFTLKIRSTKLEDSAMYFCASSEYRSNSPLHFGNGTRLTVT.

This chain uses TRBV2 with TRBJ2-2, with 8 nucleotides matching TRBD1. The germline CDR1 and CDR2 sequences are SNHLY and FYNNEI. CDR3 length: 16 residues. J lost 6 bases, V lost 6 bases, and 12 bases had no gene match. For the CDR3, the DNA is TGTGCCAGCAGCACGGACAGGGCAGTTCGGTCCGGGGAGCTGTTTTTT. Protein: CASSTDRAVRSGELFF. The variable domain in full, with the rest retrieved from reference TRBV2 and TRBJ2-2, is EPEVTQTPSHQVTQMGQEVILRCVPISNHLYFYWYRQILGQKVEFLVSFYNNEISEKSEIFDDQFSVERPDGSNFTLKIRSTKLEDSAMYFCASSTDRAVRSGELFFGEGSRLTVL.

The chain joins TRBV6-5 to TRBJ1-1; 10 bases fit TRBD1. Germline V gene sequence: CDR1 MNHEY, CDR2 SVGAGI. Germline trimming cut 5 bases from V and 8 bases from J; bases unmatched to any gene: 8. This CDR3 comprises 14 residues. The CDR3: CASSTGTGVREAFF. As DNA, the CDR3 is TGTGCCAGCAGTACCGGGACAGGGGTTCGGGAAGCTTTCTTT.

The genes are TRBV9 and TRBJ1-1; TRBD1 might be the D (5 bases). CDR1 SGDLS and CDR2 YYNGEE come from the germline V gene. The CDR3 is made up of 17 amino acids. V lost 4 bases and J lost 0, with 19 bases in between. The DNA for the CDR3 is TGTGCCAGCAGCCCGCAGGGCATTTTTTCCATGAACACTGAAGCTTTCTTT. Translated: CASSPQGIFSMNTEAFF.

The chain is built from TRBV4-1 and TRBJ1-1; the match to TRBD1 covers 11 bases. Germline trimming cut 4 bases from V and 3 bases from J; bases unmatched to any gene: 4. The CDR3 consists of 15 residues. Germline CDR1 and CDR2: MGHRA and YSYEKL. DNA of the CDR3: TGCGCCAGCAGCCTTTGGGACAGGGGGGACACTGAAGCTTTCTTT. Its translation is CASSLWDRGDTEAFF.

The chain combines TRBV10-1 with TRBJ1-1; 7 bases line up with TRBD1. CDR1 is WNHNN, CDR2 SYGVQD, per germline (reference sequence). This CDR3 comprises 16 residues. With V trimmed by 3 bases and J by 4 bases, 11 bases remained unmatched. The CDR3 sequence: CASSDPSTGRGTEAFF. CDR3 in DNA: TGCGCCAGCAGTGATCCCTCGACAGGGAGGGGCACTGAAGCTTTCTTT.

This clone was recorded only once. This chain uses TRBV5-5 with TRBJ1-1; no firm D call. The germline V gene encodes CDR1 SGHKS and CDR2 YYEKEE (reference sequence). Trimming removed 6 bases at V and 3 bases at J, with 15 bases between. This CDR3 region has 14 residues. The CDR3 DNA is TGTGCCAGCACGGTCCGAGGGCTAGACACTGAAGCTTTCTTT. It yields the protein CASTVRGLDTEAFF.

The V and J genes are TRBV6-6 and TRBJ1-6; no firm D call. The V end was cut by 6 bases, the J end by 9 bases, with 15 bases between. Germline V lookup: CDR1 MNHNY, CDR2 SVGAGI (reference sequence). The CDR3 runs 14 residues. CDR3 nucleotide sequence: TGTGCCAGCAGACCCGTTGTGGCTGGTTCACCCCTCCACTTT. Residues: CASRPVVAGSPLHF.

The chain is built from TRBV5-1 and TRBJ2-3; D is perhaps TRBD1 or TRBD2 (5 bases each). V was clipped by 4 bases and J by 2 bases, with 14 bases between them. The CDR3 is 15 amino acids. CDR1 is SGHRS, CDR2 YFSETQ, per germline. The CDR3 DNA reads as TGCGCCAGCAGCAGACAAGGGACCTTCACAGATACGCAGTATTTT. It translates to CASSRQGTFTDTQYF.

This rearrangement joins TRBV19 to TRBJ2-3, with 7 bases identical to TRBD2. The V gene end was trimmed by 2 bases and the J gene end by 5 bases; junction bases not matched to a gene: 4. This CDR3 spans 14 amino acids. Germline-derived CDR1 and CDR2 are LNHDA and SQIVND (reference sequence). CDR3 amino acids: CASSIQASGDTQYF. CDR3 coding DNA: TGTGCCAGTAGTATACAGGCTAGCGGAGATACGCAGTATTTT.

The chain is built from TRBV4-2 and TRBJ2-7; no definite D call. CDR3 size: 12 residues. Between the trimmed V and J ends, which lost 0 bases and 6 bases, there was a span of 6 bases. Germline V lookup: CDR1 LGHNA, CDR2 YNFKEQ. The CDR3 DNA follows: TGTGCCAGCAGCCAAGATTGGTCCGAGCAGTACTTC. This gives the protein CASSQDWSEQYF.

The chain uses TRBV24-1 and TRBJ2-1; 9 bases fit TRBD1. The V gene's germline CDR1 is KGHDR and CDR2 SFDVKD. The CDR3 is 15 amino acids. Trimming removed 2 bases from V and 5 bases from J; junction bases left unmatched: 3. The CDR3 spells CATSDSGTGNNEQFF. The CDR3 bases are TGTGCCACCAGTGATTCCGGGACAGGGAACAATGAGCAGTTCTTC.

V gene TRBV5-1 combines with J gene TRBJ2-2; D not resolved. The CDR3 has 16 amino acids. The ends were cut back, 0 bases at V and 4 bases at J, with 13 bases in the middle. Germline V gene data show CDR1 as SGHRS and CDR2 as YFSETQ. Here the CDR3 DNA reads TGCGCCAGCAGCTTGGTTGTCACCCCGTCCACCGGGGAGCTGTTTTTT. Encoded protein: CASSLVVTPSTGELFF.

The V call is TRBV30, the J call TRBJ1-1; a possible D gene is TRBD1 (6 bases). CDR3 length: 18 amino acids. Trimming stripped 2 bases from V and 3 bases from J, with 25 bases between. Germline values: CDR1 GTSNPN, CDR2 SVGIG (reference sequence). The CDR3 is CAWSPRVGGSSGYTEAFF. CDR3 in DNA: TGTGCCTGGAGTCCCCGCGTAGGGGGGAGCTCGGGGTACACTGAAGCTTTCTTT.

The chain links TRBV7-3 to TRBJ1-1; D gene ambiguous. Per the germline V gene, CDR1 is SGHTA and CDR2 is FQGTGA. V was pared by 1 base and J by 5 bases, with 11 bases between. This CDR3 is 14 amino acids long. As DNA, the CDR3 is TGTGCCAGCAGCTTAAGTCCATCTACGACTGAAGCTTTCTTT. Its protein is CASSLSPSTTEAFF.